This TCR beta chain was identified during a study of cytomegalovirus exposure and HLA in healthy donors. Study-wide results and limits: The study designated around 150 TCR beta chains cytomegalovirus-associated.

For this clone: Its antigen is currently unknown.

The PCR used 60 Vbeta and 13 Jbeta primers. TCRdb's copy holds only in-frame clones and misses some; the assay was immunoSEQ multiplex PCR. The sample consists of 100,000 to 150,000 clones, 60% to 75% of them appearing once. The V and J ends lost 2 bases and 1 base, in that order; junction bases with no gene match: 2. The CDR3 totals 14 residues. Germline-derived CDR1 and CDR2 are MNHEY and SVGAGI. Nominally healthy donors provided the samples, though records likely missed some immune exposures. Material: PBMCs. The TCR sequence derives from a woman aged 45-65 years in good health and CMV-seropositive. This chain connects TRBV6-5 to TRBJ2-7; TRBD2 aligns across 7 bases. The CDR3 reads CASSYGGGSYEQYF. Written as DNA, the CDR3 is TGTGCCAGCAGTTACGGGGGGGGGTCCTACGAGCAGTACTTC.